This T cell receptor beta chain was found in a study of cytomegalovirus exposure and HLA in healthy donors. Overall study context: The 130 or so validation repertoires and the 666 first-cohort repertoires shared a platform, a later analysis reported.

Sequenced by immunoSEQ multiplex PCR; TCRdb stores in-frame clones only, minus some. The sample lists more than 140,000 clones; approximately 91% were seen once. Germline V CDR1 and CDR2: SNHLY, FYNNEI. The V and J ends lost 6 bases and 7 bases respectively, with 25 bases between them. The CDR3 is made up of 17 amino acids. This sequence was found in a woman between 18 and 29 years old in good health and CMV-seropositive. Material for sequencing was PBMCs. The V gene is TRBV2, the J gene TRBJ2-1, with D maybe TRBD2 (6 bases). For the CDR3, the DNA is TGTGCCAGCAGGGCCACACTAGCCGGGGCCCTACCAAATGAGCAGTTCTTC. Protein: CASRATLAGALPNEQFF.